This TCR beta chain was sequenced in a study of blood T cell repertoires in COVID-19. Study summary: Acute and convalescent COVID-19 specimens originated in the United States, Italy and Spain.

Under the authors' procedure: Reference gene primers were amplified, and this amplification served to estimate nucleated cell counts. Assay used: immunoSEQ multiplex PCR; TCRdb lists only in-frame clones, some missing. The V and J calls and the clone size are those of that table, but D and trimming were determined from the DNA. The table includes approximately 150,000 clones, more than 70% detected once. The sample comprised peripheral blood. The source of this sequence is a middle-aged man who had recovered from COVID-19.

Here the CDR3 reads CASSLGAVTEAFF. Written as DNA, the CDR3 is TGTGCCAGCAGTTTGGGGGCCGTCACTGAAGCTTTCTTT. V and J are TRBV28 and TRBJ1-1, with D possibly being TRBD1 (6 bases). CDR1 is MDHEN and CDR2 is SYDVKM in the germline V gene. With 3 bases removed from V and 4 bases from J, the gap between germline ends came to 9 bases. CDR3 length equals 13 residues.